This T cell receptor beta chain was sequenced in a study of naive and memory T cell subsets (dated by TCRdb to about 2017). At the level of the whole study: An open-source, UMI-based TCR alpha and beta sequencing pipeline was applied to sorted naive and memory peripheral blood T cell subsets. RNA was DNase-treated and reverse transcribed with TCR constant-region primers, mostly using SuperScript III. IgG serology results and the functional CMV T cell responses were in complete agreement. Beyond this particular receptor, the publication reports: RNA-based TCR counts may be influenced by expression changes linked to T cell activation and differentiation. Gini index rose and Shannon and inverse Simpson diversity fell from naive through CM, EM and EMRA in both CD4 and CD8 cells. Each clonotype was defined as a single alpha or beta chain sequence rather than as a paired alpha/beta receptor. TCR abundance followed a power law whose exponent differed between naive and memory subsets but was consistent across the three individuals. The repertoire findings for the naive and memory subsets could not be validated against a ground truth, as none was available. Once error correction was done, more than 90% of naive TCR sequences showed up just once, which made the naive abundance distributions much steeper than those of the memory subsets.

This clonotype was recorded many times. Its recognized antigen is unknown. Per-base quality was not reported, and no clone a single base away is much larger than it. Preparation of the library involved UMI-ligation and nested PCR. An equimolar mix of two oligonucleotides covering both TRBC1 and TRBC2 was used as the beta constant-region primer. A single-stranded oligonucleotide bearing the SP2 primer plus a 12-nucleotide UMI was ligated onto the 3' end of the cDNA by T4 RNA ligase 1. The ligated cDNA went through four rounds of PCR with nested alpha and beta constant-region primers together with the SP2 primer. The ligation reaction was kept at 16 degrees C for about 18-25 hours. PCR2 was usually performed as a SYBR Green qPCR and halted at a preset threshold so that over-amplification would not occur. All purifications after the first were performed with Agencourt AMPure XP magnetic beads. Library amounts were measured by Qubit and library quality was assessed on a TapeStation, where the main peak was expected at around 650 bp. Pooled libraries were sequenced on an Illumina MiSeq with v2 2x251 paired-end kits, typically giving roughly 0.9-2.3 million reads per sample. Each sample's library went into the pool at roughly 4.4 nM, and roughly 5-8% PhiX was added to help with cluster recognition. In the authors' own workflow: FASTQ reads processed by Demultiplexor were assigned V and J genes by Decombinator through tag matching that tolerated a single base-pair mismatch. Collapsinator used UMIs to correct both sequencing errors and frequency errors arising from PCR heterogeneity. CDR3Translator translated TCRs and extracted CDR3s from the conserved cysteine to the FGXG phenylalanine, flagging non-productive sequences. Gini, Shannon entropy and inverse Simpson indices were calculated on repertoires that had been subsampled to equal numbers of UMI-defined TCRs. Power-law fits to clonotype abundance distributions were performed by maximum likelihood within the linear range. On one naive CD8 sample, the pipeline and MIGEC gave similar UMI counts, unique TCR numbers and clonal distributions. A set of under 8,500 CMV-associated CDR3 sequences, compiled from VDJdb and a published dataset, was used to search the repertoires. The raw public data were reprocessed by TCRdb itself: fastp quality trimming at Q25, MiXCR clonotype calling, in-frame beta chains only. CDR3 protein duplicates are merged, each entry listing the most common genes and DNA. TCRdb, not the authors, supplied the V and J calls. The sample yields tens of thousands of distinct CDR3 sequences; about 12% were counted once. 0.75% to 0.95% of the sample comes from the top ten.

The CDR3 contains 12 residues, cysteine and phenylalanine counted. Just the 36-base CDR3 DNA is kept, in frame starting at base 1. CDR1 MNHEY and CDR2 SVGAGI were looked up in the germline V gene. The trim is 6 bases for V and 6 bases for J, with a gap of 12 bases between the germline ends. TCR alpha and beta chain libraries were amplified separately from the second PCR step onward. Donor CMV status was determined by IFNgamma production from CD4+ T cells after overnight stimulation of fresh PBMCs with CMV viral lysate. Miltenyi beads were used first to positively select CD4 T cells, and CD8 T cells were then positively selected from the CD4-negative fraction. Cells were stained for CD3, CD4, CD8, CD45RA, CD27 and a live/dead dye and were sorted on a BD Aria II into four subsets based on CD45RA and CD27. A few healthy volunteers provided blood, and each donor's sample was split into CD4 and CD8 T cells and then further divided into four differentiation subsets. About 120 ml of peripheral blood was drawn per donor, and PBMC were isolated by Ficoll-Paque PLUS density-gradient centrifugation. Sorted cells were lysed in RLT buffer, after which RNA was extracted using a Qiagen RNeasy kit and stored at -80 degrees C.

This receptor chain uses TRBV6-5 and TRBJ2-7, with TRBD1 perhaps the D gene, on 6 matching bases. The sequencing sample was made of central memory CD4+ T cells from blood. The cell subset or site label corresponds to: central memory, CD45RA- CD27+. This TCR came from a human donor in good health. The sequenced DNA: TGTGCCAGCAGCCCCCAGGGGTTCGAGCAGTACTTC. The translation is CASSPQGFEQYF.